This is a list of T cell receptor beta chains from one sample in a study of blood T cell repertoires in COVID-19. Data came from immunoSEQ multiplex PCR; TCRdb stores just in-frame clones and leaves some out. Of around 320,000 clones in the sample, 75% to 90% were seen once. Sequencing input: peripheral blood. These receptors all stem from a man aged 18 to 30 with active or convalescent COVID-19. The CDR3 runs from the conserved cysteine through the conserved F or W. Fields, in order: V gene, clone size, D gene, CDR3 length, J gene, CDR3 protein, CDR3 DNA. The D gene is left open where the match is weak. Size tells how often a clone was seen (once, few, many) or the class of an expanded clone, and some rows leave it out.

TRBV19	-	TRBD2	15	TRBJ2-1	CASSMWSGVYNEQFF	TGTGCCAGTAGTATGTGGAGCGGGGTTTACAATGAGCAGTTCTTC
TRBV7-9	once	-	14	TRBJ2-3	CASSLVGASATQYF	TGTGCCAGCAGCTTAGTAGGAGCTAGCGCTACGCAGTATTTT
TRBV5-4	-	-	15	TRBJ1-3	CASSSDGVSGNTIYF	TGTGCCAGCAGCTCCGACGGAGTCTCTGGAAACACCATATATTTT
TRBV5-4	-	TRBD2	15	TRBJ2-5	CASSDPGLAGETQYF	TGTGCCAGCAGCGACCCGGGACTAGCCGGCGAGACCCAGTACTTC
TRBV6-5	-	TRBD1	15	TRBJ1-6	CASSLTGDYNSPLHF	TGTGCCAGCAGCCTGACAGGGGACTATAATTCACCCCTCCACTTT
TRBV28	few	-	12	TRBJ1-1	CASRRSPTEAFF	TGTGCCAGCAGACGGAGCCCGACTGAAGCTTTCTTT
TRBV5-1	-	-	14	TRBJ2-7	CASSSGRQPYEQYF	TGCGCCAGCAGCTCAGGTCGACAGCCCTACGAGCAGTACTTC
TRBV5-4	-	TRBD1	15	TRBJ2-7	CASSRTGGDSYEQYF	TGTGCCAGCAGCCGGACAGGGGGGGACTCTTACGAGCAGTACTTC
TRBV5-1	-	TRBD1	15	TRBJ2-2	CASSFRDRPDGELFF	TGCGCCAGCAGCTTCCGGGACAGACCCGACGGGGAGCTGTTTTTT
TRBV15	-	-	14	TRBJ2-5	CATSRVAYQETQYF	TGTGCCACCAGCAGAGTGGCCTACCAAGAGACCCAGTACTTC
TRBV4-1	-	TRBD1	15	TRBJ2-3	CASSPGQGAWDTQYF	TGCGCCAGCAGCCCGGGACAGGGGGCATGGGATACGCAGTATTTT
TRBV6-2/TRBV6-3	-	TRBD1	15	TRBJ1-5	CASSLGQGASQPQHF	TGTGCCAGCAGTCTAGGACAGGGGGCAAGTCAGCCCCAGCATTTT
TRBV23-1	-	-	19	TRBJ1-5	CASSQSPAWDSRGNQPQHF	TGCGCCAGCAGTCAATCTCCCGCATGGGACTCTCGGGGCAATCAGCCCCAGCATTTT
TRBV28	-	-	15	TRBJ2-6	CASSVPASGANVLTF	TGTGCCAGCAGTGTCCCTGCGTCTGGGGCCAACGTCCTGACTTTC
TRBV21-1	-	-	21	TRBJ2-2	CASSKLGREGLGRENTGELFF	TGTGCCAGCAGCAAACTCGGCCGGGAGGGCCTGGGTCGGGAAAACACCGGGGAGCTGTTTTTT
TRBV14	once	-	15	TRBJ1-1	CASSQATGWDTEAFF	TGTGCCAGCAGCCAAGCCACAGGGTGGGACACTGAAGCTTTCTTT
TRBV10-3	-	TRBD1	16	TRBJ2-7	CATDLGGQGNSYEQYF	TGTGCCACCGACCTGGGCGGACAGGGTAATTCCTACGAGCAGTACTTC
TRBV28	-	TRBD2	15	TRBJ2-7	CASSLLGRAGGEQYF	TGTGCCAGCAGTTTGTTGGGGAGGGCCGGAGGCGAGCAGTACTTC
TRBV10-3	-	TRBD2	15	TRBJ2-1	CAISGEAGGTGEQFF	TGTGCCATCAGCGGTGAAGCGGGGGGGACCGGAGAGCAGTTCTTC
TRBV7-9	-	TRBD2	18	TRBJ2-1	CASSSAPASGVGYNEQFF	TGTGCCAGCAGCTCCGCCCCGGCGAGCGGGGTGGGGTACAATGAGCAGTTCTTC
TRBV7-2	-	-	13	TRBJ2-7	CASSPYLTSEQYF	TGTGCCAGCAGCCCCTATTTGACTTCCGAGCAGTACTTC
TRBV24-1	-	TRBD1	14	TRBJ2-7	CATSDPGQSDEQYF	TGTGCCACCAGTGACCCGGGACAGAGCGACGAGCAGTACTTC
TRBV19	-	TRBD1	15	TRBJ2-3	CASRDRQGSTDTQYF	TGTGCCAGTAGAGATCGACAGGGTAGCACAGATACGCAGTATTTT
TRBV3-1/TRBV3-2	-	-	13	TRBJ1-2	CASSPRGDYGYTF	TGTGCCAGCAGCCCCAGGGGAGATTATGGCTACACCTTC
TRBV15	once	-	15	TRBJ2-2	CATTDSGPNTGELFF	TGTGCCACGACCGACAGCGGGCCGAACACCGGGGAGCTGTTTTTT
TRBV28	-	TRBD2	18	TRBJ2-6	CASSWEGRSYPGANVLTF	TGTGCCAGCAGTTGGGAGGGGAGGTCGTACCCCGGGGCCAACGTCCTGACTTTC
TRBV18	-	TRBD2	15	TRBJ2-1	CASSLTSGLASEQFF	TGTGCCAGCTCACTGACTAGCGGGCTCGCTTCTGAGCAGTTCTTC
TRBV23-1	-	TRBD1	15	TRBJ1-5	CASSQTGVSDQPQHF	TGCGCCAGCAGTCAAACAGGGGTGTCCGATCAGCCCCAGCATTTT
TRBV5-1	-	-	17	TRBJ1-2	CASSSEAGGWGSYGYTF	TGCGCCAGCAGCTCGGAGGCGGGGGGCTGGGGTAGCTATGGCTACACCTTC
TRBV28	-	-	11	TRBJ1-1	CATDKPDEAFF	TGTGCCACCGACAAACCGGATGAAGCTTTCTTT
TRBV27	once	TRBD2	15	TRBJ2-3	CASRGSGGDVRTQYF	TGTGCCAGCAGGGGGAGCGGGGGGGATGTACGTACGCAGTATTTT